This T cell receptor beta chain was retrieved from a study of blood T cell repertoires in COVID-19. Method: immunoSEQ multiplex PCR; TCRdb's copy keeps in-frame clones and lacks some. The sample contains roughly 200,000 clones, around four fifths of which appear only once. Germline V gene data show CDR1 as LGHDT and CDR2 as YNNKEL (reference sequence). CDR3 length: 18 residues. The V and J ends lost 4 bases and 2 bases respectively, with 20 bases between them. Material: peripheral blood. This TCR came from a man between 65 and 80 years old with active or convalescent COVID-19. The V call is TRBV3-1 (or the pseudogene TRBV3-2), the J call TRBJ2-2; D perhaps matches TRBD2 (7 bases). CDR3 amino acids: CASSPRFIGGANTGELFF. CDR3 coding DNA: TGTGCCAGCAGCCCCCGTTTCATAGGGGGGGCTAACACCGGGGAGCTGTTTTTT.